This is a list of T cell receptor beta chains from one sample in a study of T cell changes during pregnancy in multiple sclerosis. Only in-frame clones appear in the TCRdb table, and some are missing; sequencing was by immunoSEQ multiplex PCR. Of under 95,000 clones listed, approximately 92% were seen once; the top ten hold approximately 1.9%. Specimen: peripheral blood, collected after pregnancy. The receptors derive from a female donor with multiple sclerosis, enrolled in a pregnancy study. Each CDR3 is given with its conserved first and last residue. D genes are given only for firm matches. The size entry is marked missing in some rows and otherwise reads once, few, many or a size class.

j_call | clone_size | v_call | d_call | cdr3_aa | cdr3_nt
TRBJ1-5 | NA | TRBV19 | NA | CASSINNRGNQPQHF | TGTGCCAGTAGTATAAACAACAGAGGCAATCAGCCCCAGCATTTT
TRBJ2-3 | NA | TRBV19 | TRBD2 | CASSIGLAGSTDTQYF | TGTGCCAGTAGTATCGGTCTAGCGGGAAGCACAGATACGCAGTATTTT
TRBJ2-7 | NA | TRBV28 | NA | CASSLFRNPGTISYEQYF | TGTGCCAGCAGTTTATTCCGGAACCCCGGGACAATCTCCTACGAGCAGTACTTC
TRBJ1-1 | few | TRBV2 | TRBD1 | CASSWGQGAAEAFF | TGTGCCAGCAGTTGGGGACAGGGGGCAGCTGAAGCTTTCTTT
TRBJ1-1 | NA | TRBV6-6 | TRBD1 | CASRPGDRESEAFF | TGTGCCAGCAGGCCCGGTGACAGGGAGTCTGAAGCTTTCTTT
TRBJ2-3 | NA | TRBV4-1 | TRBD1 | CASSHGQGPDTQYF | TGCGCCAGCAGCCACGGACAGGGGCCAGATACGCAGTATTTT
TRBJ2-5 | NA | TRBV25-1 | TRBD2 | CASRGGPEETQYF | TGTGCCAGCCGGGGGGGACCCGAAGAGACCCAGTACTTC
TRBJ2-7 | NA | TRBV9 | NA | CASSFRDNDYEQYF | TGTGCCAGCAGCTTCCGGGACAACGACTACGAGCAGTACTTC
TRBJ1-1 | NA | TRBV7-9 | NA | CASSLETGQKNTEAFF | TGTGCCAGCAGCTTAGAGACCGGACAGAAGAACACTGAAGCTTTCTTT
TRBJ2-2 | NA | TRBV5-6 | NA | CASSLFPPGYTGELFF | TGTGCCAGCAGCTTGTTTCCGCCAGGGTACACCGGGGAGCTGTTTTTT
TRBJ2-2 | NA | TRBV28 | TRBD1 | CASNSGGIISRTGELFF | TGTGCCAGCAATTCAGGGGGCATTATTTCTAGGACCGGGGAGCTGTTTTTT
TRBJ1-1 | NA | TRBV5-1 | NA | CASSLAQTTEAFF | TGCGCCAGCAGCTTAGCGCAGACCACTGAAGCTTTCTTT
TRBJ2-2 | NA | TRBV5-1 | TRBD2 | CASSLAVNTGELFF | TGCGCCAGCAGCCTAGCGGTTAACACCGGGGAGCTGTTTTTT
TRBJ2-7 | NA | TRBV5-6 | TRBD1 | CASSFKGAWEQYF | TGTGCCAGCAGCTTTAAGGGGGCATGGGAGCAGTACTTC
TRBJ2-3 | once | TRBV6-5 | TRBD2 | CASSYWGGEYTQYF | TGTGCCAGCAGTTACTGGGGGGGTGAGTATACGCAGTATTTT
TRBJ2-3 | NA | TRBV27 | TRBD2 | CASSGLAGGPEDTQYF | TGTGCCAGCAGCGGACTAGCGGGAGGGCCTGAAGATACGCAGTATTTT
TRBJ2-7 | NA | TRBV27 | TRBD1 | CASSLLTGVWSEQYF | TGTGCCAGCAGCTTACTGACAGGGGTATGGTCCGAGCAGTACTTC
TRBJ1-1 | NA | TRBV18 | TRBD1 | CASSPTGAEGAFF | TGTGCCAGCTCACCGACAGGGGCCGAGGGAGCTTTCTTT